These 2 T cell receptor delta chains originate from one sample sequenced in a study of γδ T cells in repeated Plasmodium falciparum infection. TCRdb made new clone calls on the multiplex PCR reads using CATT. The sample records roughly 48,000 delta-chain clones, roughly 1.5% being singletons. Bulk repertoires came from Vgamma9/Vdelta2+ or Vdelta2-negative gammadelta T cells flow-sorted from PBMC. Sequencing was done on a sample of gamma-delta T cells from blood. All receptors come from a pool of human donors (malaria-infected and uninfected, not separated).

This clone was observed a handful of times. A read error likely explains this, since a far larger clone differs by one base. This same CDR3 is encoded by further DNA sequences in the sample. The chain joins TRDV1 to TRDJ1; D gene ambiguous. The J gene, absent from TCRdb, was called here by matching the DNA to germline. V was cut by 0 bases and J by 7 bases, with 24 bases left in between. The CDR3 has 18 residues. Germline CDR1 and CDR2: TSWWSYY and QGS. The CDR3 nucleotides are TGTGCTCTTGGGGAACTTTTCCCCATTCCGGGCGAATCCGGTAAACTCATCTTT. Translation gives CALGELFPIPGESGKLIF.

This clone occurred many times. This DNA's translation and the protein TCRdb lists, from a much larger clone, do not match at residue 9, likely due to a read error; the protein shown is translated from the DNA. This chain connects TRDV2 to TRDJ1; 7 nucleotides match TRDD3. The J gene comes from matching the DNA to germline here; TCRdb lacks it. CDR1 and CDR2 (germline): GEAIGNYY, EKD. CDR3 length: 18 residues. V was pared by 1 base and J by 0 bases, with 13 bases of the junction left unmatched. This CDR3 is CACDTAWGLPKNTDKLIF. In DNA, the CDR3 is TGTGCCTGTGACACAGCCTGGGGGCTCCCTAAAAACACCGATAAACTCATCTTT.